This TCR beta chain was profiled in a study of a mutant IDH1 vaccine in newly diagnosed glioma. Study background: Therapy received beforehand was radiotherapy, temozolomide, or both, with most patients given both.

Time point: week 11, during vaccination. The vaccine gave 300 ug of a 20-mer mutant IDH1 peptide subcutaneously per dose. Sequencing used immunoSEQ multiplex PCR; TCRdb keeps in-frame clones, though not all of them. The repertoire holds under 150,000 clones, with roughly nine tenths as singletons. Trimming shortened V by 4 bases and J by 0 bases, and 11 bases separated the two germline ends. The CDR3 contains 15 residues. Per germline, CDR1 SGHNT and CDR2 YYREEE (reference sequence). About this clone itself: Its antigen is unidentified.

The source was PBMCs, collected from a glioma patient whose treatment included an IDH1 peptide vaccine. The receptor's source is a woman between 50 and 59 years old with glioma. V usage is TRBV5-4 and J usage is TRBJ1-3; D not certain. CDR3: CASSLKTPSGNTIYF. Written as DNA, the CDR3 is TGTGCCAGCAGCCTCAAGACACCCTCTGGAAACACCATATATTTT.